Shown below are 15 T cell receptor beta chains from a single sample sequenced in a study of CD8 T cells in Susac syndrome. Random-hexamer reverse transcription was applied to about 0.45 to 1 ug RNA. One entry per CDR3 protein results from TCRdb running MiXCR on the immunoSEQ multiplex PCR reads. This table holds hundreds of thousands of distinct CDR3 sequences, around 83% found once. Specimen: CD8+ T cells from PBMCs. Receptor source: a human donor with multiple sclerosis.

This chain links TRBV5-4 with TRBJ1-1, with D perhaps TRBD1 (5 bases). The CDR3 runs 13 residues. The germline V gene has CDR1 SGHNT and CDR2 YYREEE (reference sequence). V was trimmed by 4 bases and J by 5 bases, leaving 12 bases between them. The CDR3 loop reads CASSPPGLTEAFF. In DNA, the CDR3 is TGTGCCAGCAGCCCGCCGGGACTTACTGAAGCTTTCTTT. Filled out from reference TRBV5-4 and TRBJ1-1, the complete variable domain reads ETGVTQSPTHLIKTRGQQVTLRCSSQSGHNTVSWYQQALGQGPQFIFQYYREEENGRGNFPPRFSGLQFPNYSSELNVNALELDDSALYLCASSPPGLTEAFFGQGTRLTVV.

The rearrangement links TRBV12-5 to TRBJ1-2, with D maybe TRBD1 (6 bases). V lost 3 bases and J lost 6, with 26 bases in between. Germline values: CDR1 LGHNT, CDR2 FRNRAP. There are 18 residues in the CDR3. CDR3 sequence: CASGFSGGTPQSHDGYTF. The CDR3 DNA reads TGTGCTAGTGGTTTCTCGGGTGGGACACCTCAATCCCACGATGGCTACACCTTC. Full variable domain (outside the CDR3, taken from reference TRBV12-5 and TRBJ1-2): DARVTQTPRHKVTEMGQEVTMRCQPILGHNTVFWYRQTMMQGLELLAYFRNRAPLDDSGMPKDRFSAEMPDATLATLKIQPSEPRDSAVYFCASGFSGGTPQSHDGYTFGSGTRLTVV.

The genes are TRBV7-6 and TRBJ2-2, with TRBD1 matching over 7 bases. The CDR3 is 14 amino acids. V shed 1 base and J 5 bases; nucleotides not matched to a gene: 1. Germline loops: CDR1 SGHVS, CDR2 FNYEAQ. The CDR3 nucleotides read TGTGCCAGCAGCTTAGAACAGGGGACCGGGGAGCTGTTTTTT. Protein product: CASSLEQGTGELFF.

V and J are TRBV7-8 and TRBJ2-7, with 9 positions matching TRBD1. With V trimmed by 7 bases and J by 6 bases, 10 bases remained unmatched. The CDR3 sequence is 14 residues long. CDR1 and CDR2 (germline): SGHVS, FQNEAQ. CDR3 region: CASTQPDRGPEQYF. Here the CDR3 DNA reads TGTGCCAGCACCCAGCCGGACAGGGGACCCGAGCAGTACTTC.

This chain joins TRBV12-3 or TRBV12-4 and TRBJ2-1; 7 bases match TRBD1. The CDR3 totals 14 residues. Trimming cost V 5 bases and J 8 bases; bases outside gene matches: 9. The CDR3 DNA is TGTGCCAGCAGTACAAGTACAGGGGAAGATGAGCAGTTCTTC. Translating gives CASSTSTGEDEQFF.

This chain joins TRBV30 and TRBJ1-2, with D perhaps matching TRBD1 (5 bases). CDR1 and CDR2 from the germline V gene are GTSNPN and SVGIG (reference sequence). Trimming shortened V by 1 base and J by 4 bases, and 10 bases separated the two germline ends. The CDR3 length is 13 residues. The CDR3 loop is CAWSEGDRYGYTF. DNA of the CDR3: TGTGCCTGGAGTGAAGGGGATCGCTATGGCTACACCTTC. Based on the CDR3 plus reference TRBV30 and TRBJ1-2, the full variable domain is SQTIHQWPATLVQPVGSPLSLECTVEGTSNPNLYWYRQAAGRGLQLLFYSVGIGQISSEVPQNLSASRPQDRQFILSSKKLLLSDSGFYLCAWSEGDRYGYTFGSGTRLTVV.

The genes are TRBV7-2 and TRBJ2-1; D possibly corresponds to TRBD2 (6 bases). Germline loops: CDR1 SGHTA, CDR2 FQGNSA. The V end was cut by 11 bases, the J end by 4 bases, with 18 bases between. CDR3 size: 14 residues. In DNA form, the CDR3 reads TGTGCCTCTCTCCCGGGACTGGATTACAATGAGCAGTTCTTC. Translation: CASLPGLDYNEQFF.

The V gene is TRBV4-1, the J gene TRBJ2-7; D possibly corresponds to TRBD1 (6 bases). Germline V gene data show CDR1 as MGHRA and CDR2 as YSYEKL. CDR3 length: 16 amino acids. V was cut by 0 bases and J by 4 bases, with 16 bases left in between. CDR3 bases: TGCGCCAGCAGCCAAGATATGACAGGTCGAGTGTACGAGCAGTACTTC. Amino acids: CASSQDMTGRVYEQYF.

The chain links TRBV4-1 to TRBJ2-1; maybe TRBD2 (6 bases). The germline V gene has CDR1 MGHRA and CDR2 YSYEKL. The V end was cut by 3 bases, the J end by 7 bases, with 22 bases between. This CDR3 spans 17 amino acids. The DNA of the CDR3 is TGCGCCAGCAGCCAGGTCTCTGGGACTCGAGACTGGAATGAGCAGTTCTTC. Encoded protein: CASSQVSGTRDWNEQFF.

The V and J genes are TRBV4-1 and TRBJ1-2, with TRBD1 matching over 11 bases. The CDR3 runs 16 residues. Germline V gene lookup returns CDR1 MGHRA and CDR2 YSYEKL. V was clipped by 4 bases and J by 5 bases; unmatched bases: 9. The chain's CDR3 is CASSPLGQGALYGYTF. The CDR3 nucleotides are TGCGCCAGCAGCCCTCTAGGACAGGGGGCGCTTTATGGCTACACCTTC.

The chain is built from TRBV29-1 and TRBJ2-3; 15 nucleotides agree with TRBD2. The CDR3 runs to 15 residues. Germline V gene sequence: CDR1 SQVTM, CDR2 ANQGSEA. Trimming at V came to 7 bases and at J to 4 bases, leaving 6 bases not matched to a gene. CDR3 amino acids: CSGMGLAGGADTQYF. The DNA of the CDR3 is TGCAGCGGGATGGGACTAGCGGGAGGCGCAGATACGCAGTATTTT.

This chain connects TRBV7-9 to TRBJ2-1; 9 nucleotides agree with TRBD1. The CDR3 consists of 16 residues. Looked up from germline, CDR1 is SEHNR and CDR2 is FQNEAQ (reference sequence). V shed 0 bases and J 5 bases; nucleotides not matched to a gene: 5. The CDR3 bases are TGTGCCAGCAGCTTAGCGGACAGGGGCCCCCACAATGAGCAGTTCTTC. This sequence encodes CASSLADRGPHNEQFF.

The V call is TRBV6-2 or TRBV6-3, the J call TRBJ2-7; tentative D call: TRBD1 (5 bases). CDR1 MNHEY and CDR2 SVGEGT come from the germline V gene. This CDR3 is 17 amino acids long. The V end lost 7 bases, the J end lost 6 bases, and 28 bases lay between the germline ends. Here the CDR3 DNA reads TGTGCCAGCACTGAGCCCGGCGCTATCTCGGAAGGGGCCGAGCAGTACTTC. Translated, it gives CASTEPGAISEGAEQYF.

The chain combines TRBV5-4 with TRBJ1-2, with D unresolved. The CDR3 covers 13 residues. CDR1 and CDR2 from the germline V gene are SGHNT and YYREEE (reference sequence). V lost 0 bases, J lost 6 bases, and 9 bases lay in between. The CDR3 DNA follows: TGTGCCAGCAGCTTGGCGGGGTCTGATGGCTACACCTTC. Its translation is CASSLAGSDGYTF.

J is TRBJ2-1 and V is TRBV1. TRBV1 is deemed a pseudogene. The CDR3 contains 17 residues. For the CDR3, the DNA is TGCACCAGCAGCCATGCCTTTGTGCGTCGTTTCAACAATGAGCAGTTCTTC. Its protein is CTSSHAFVRRFNNEQFF.